This T cell receptor beta chain was documented in a study of blood T cell repertoires in COVID-19. Overall study: Acute and convalescent COVID-19 samples came from the United States, Italy and Spain. T cells, B-cell-depleted T cells, or PBMCs provided the cDNA or gDNA that served as material.

Generated by immunoSEQ multiplex PCR, the TCRdb table keeps only in-frame clones and is missing some. The sample lists under 400,000 clones; nearly 90% were seen once. Sequenced: peripheral blood. This receptor was taken from a young man with active or convalescent COVID-19.

The CDR3 nucleotides read TGTGCCAGTAGCCCGGACATGGCGAGGTACGAAGCTTTCTTT. Translated, it gives CASSPDMARYEAFF. V gene TRBV19 combines with J gene TRBJ1-1; D is possibly TRBD1 (5 bases). V lost 6 bases and J 8 bases, leaving 19 bases between the germline ends. In germline, CDR1 is LNHDA, CDR2 SQIVND (reference sequence). The CDR3 sequence is 14 residues long.